This T cell receptor (beta chain) is drawn from a study of blood T cell repertoires in COVID-19 (dated by TCRdb to 2020 to 2021). For the study in its entirety: Collaborator samples came from the United States, Italy and Spain and covered acute and convalescent phases of COVID-19. The prospective study material was composed of cDNA or gDNA derived from T cells, B-cell-depleted T cells, or PBMCs. The samples were drawn from the first 160 participants of the ongoing ImmuneRACE study and from some 1,300 subjects provided by 6 global collaborators. Deeply sampled blood TCRbeta repertoires from subjects exposed to, actively infected with, or recovered from COVID-19 were included in the dataset. A freely available public database, intended as a resource for researchers studying the immune response to SARS-CoV-2, is where the repertoires were released. Where available, HLA class I and class II types were obtained from metadata supplied by the sample provider rather than from assay-based typing. Sample metadata almost always included a de-identified subject ID, COVID-19 status, age in years and sex.

The immunoSEQ Assay, a bias-controlled multiplex PCR, was used to amplify TCRbeta CDR3 regions from genomic DNA. Per the original workflow: The number of nucleated cells in each sample was estimated by amplification of reference gene primers within the assay. Sequence reads were collapsed and filtered to measure the absolute abundance of every unique TCRbeta CDR3 rearrangement. For each sample, productive Simpson clonality was calculated by taking the square root of Simpson's diversity index across productive rearrangements. TCRdb mirrors the immuneACCESS table, restricted to in-frame sequences. Some clones are absent from its copies; in checked studies, under half trace to an unresolved V gene, and the reason for the others is unknown. Clone size and V and J calls were adopted from that table, with D and trimming inferred from the DNA. The table for this sample lists about 100,000 clones; 70% to 90% of them were counted only once. The ten top clones hold roughly 4.6% of the sample.

What the work shows at the level of the full study, not this receptor alone: The amount of clinical and demographic metadata varied by source and participant and was provided uncurated.

CDR1 MDHEN and CDR2 SYDVKM were looked up in the germline V gene. Ends trimmed: V by 6 bases, J by 2 bases; bases unmatched to a gene: 23. Reading from cysteine to phenylalanine, the CDR3 counts 20 amino acids. The entry retains the CDR3 DNA only, 60 bases that are in frame from base 1. The collaborating institutions used their own protocols to collect whole blood in K2EDTA tubes. Collaborator samples were shipped for TCRbeta analysis as frozen whole blood, isolated PBMCs, or DNA extracted from either sample type. A word on this clone: Its antigen is still unknown. No qualities accompany the bases; no much larger clone lies one base away.

This clonotype was sampled from a man aged 35-49 years with active or convalescent COVID-19. Specimen: peripheral blood. This receptor chain uses TRBV28 and TRBJ1-1; TRBD1 agrees with 8 junctional bases. The nucleotides read TGTGCCAGCAGCCTGGTGCAGGGGGCAATCTTTAATTTAAATAACACTGAAGCTTTCTTT. Translation gives CASSLVQGAIFNLNNTEAFF.